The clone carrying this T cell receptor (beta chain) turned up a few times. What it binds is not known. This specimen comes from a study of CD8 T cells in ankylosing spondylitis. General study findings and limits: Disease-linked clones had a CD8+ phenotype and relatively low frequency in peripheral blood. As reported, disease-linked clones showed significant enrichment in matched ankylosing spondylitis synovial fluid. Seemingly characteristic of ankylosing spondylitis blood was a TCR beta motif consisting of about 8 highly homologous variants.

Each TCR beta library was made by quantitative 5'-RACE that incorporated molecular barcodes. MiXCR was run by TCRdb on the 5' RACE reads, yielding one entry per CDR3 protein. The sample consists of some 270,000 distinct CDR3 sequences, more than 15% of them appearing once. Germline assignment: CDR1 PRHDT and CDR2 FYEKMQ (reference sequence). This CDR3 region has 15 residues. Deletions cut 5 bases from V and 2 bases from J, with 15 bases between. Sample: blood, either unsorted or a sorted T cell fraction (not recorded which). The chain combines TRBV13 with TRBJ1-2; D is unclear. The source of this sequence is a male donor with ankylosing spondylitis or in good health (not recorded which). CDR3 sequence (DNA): TGTGCCAGCAGCCGCACTGAGGATCCCAACTATGGCTACACCTTC. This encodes CASSRTEDPNYGYTF.